The 26 T cell receptor beta chains given below trace back to one sample, sequenced in a study of T cells after posttransplantation cyclophosphamide. Method: immunoSEQ multiplex PCR; TCRdb's copy keeps in-frame clones and lacks some. In the table there are around 50,000 clones, 85% to 95% of which are singletons. Sequencing was done on a sample of PBMCs. The receptors stem from a woman aged 50 to 60 in good health and a related stem cell transplant donor.

V gene TRBV11-2 combines with J gene TRBJ2-1, with 11 bases that match TRBD2. CDR1 and CDR2 (germline): SGHAT, FQNNGV. Trimming took 5 bases from V and 0 from J; bases not matched to a gene: 12. The CDR3 totals 19 residues. In nucleotides, the CDR3 is TGTGCCAGCAGCCGTACAAAGACTAGCGGGGCTAGCTCCTACAATGAGCAGTTCTTC. Translated: CASSRTKTSGASSYNEQFF.

V is TRBV30 and J is TRBJ2-7, with a tentative D call TRBD1 (6 bases). Germline-derived CDR1 and CDR2 are GTSNPN and SVGIG (reference sequence). This CDR3 spans 17 amino acids. Trimming shortened V by 0 bases and J by 2 bases, and 20 bases separated the two germline ends. The CDR3 protein is CAWSVLPQGPIPYEQYF. Here the CDR3 DNA reads TGTGCCTGGAGTGTACTCCCCCAGGGGCCGATACCCTACGAGCAGTACTTC.

Only one count was recorded for this clone. The V and J genes are TRBV15 and TRBJ1-6, with a possible D match to TRBD1 (5 bases). V lost 3 bases and J 14 bases, leaving 17 bases between the germline ends. The CDR3 spans 14 residues. Per the germline V gene, CDR1 is LNHNV and CDR2 is YYDKDF (reference sequence). CDR3 DNA: TGTGCCACCAGCAGGGGGGAGGAGACGGCAGCCCTCCACTTT. Translation: CATSRGEETAALHF.

The V gene is TRBV6-4, the J gene TRBJ1-6; possible D gene TRBD1, 5 bases. Germline CDR1 MRHNA, CDR2 SNTAGT. Trimming stripped 3 bases from V and 8 bases from J, with 14 bases between. The CDR3 totals 15 residues. The CDR3 is CASSEGAGNDSPLHF. The CDR3 DNA sequence: TGTGCCAGCAGTGAAGGGGCGGGAAATGATTCACCCCTCCACTTT.

This chain links TRBV6-5 with TRBJ2-2; D is possibly TRBD2 (5 bases). Germline values: CDR1 MNHEY, CDR2 SVGAGI. This CDR3 has 15 residues. V dropped 1 base and J dropped 6 bases, with 12 bases sitting between them. The CDR3 is CASSYYVGEAGELFF. Here the CDR3 DNA reads TGTGCCAGCAGTTACTATGTCGGGGAAGCCGGGGAGCTGTTTTTT.

The chain employs TRBV7-9 and TRBJ1-4, with no clear D. The CDR3 is made up of 15 amino acids. The germline V gene encodes CDR1 SEHNR and CDR2 FQNEAQ (reference sequence). The germline V and J ends were trimmed by 4 bases and 0 bases, with 9 bases remaining between them. The chain's CDR3 is CASSSPTPTNEKLFF. The CDR3 nucleotides read TGTGCCAGCAGCTCGCCGACACCAACTAATGAAAAACTGTTTTTT.

The J gene is TRBJ1-5, the V gene TRBV27; TRBD1 agrees at 11 bases. V was clipped by 5 bases and J by 7 bases; unmatched bases: 7. Germline lookup yields CDR1 MNHEY and CDR2 SMNVEV (reference sequence). The CDR3 has 15 amino acids. The CDR3 coding sequence is TGTGCCAGCAGTCCAGGGACAGGGGGTCGGCAGCCCCAGCATTTT. Amino acid sequence: CASSPGTGGRQPQHF.

The chain is built from TRBV2 and TRBJ2-1; 7 nucleotides align to TRBD2. This CDR3 comprises 14 residues. CDR1 is SNHLY and CDR2 is FYNNEI in the germline V gene. Unmatched junction bases numbered 2, after V lost 5 bases and J lost 1 base. CDR3 coding DNA: TGTGCCAGCAGTATGGGACTATCCTACAATGAGCAGTTCTTC. This encodes CASSMGLSYNEQFF.

The chain carries TRBV4-1 and TRBJ2-5, with 11 nucleotides matching TRBD1. The CDR3 sequence is 16 residues long. Trimming cost V 1 base and J 2 bases; bases outside gene matches: 3. Looked up from germline, CDR1 is MGHRA and CDR2 is YSYEKL. The CDR3 coding sequence is TGCGCCAGCAGCCAAGTGGACAGGGGGCTTCAAGAGACCCAGTACTTC. As protein: CASSQVDRGLQETQYF.

The rearrangement links TRBV5-1 to TRBJ2-1; TRBD2 aligns across 8 bases. After removal of 0 bases from V and 3 bases from J, the junction contained 5 bases not matched to a gene. CDR1 and CDR2 from the germline V gene are SGHRS and YFSETQ. The CDR3 contains 16 residues. The CDR3 DNA reads TGCGCCAGCAGCTTGGGAGCGGGAGTCGACTACAATGAGCAGTTCTTC. This sequence encodes CASSLGAGVDYNEQFF.

This sequence joins TRBV18 and TRBJ2-5, with a weak D call TRBD2 (5 bases). The V gene's germline CDR1 is KGHSH and CDR2 LQKENI. The CDR3 consists of 14 residues. V was pared by 5 bases and J by 3 bases, with 13 bases between. CDR3: CASSKTSGEETQYF. The CDR3 DNA reads as TGTGCCAGCTCAAAGACGAGCGGAGAAGAGACCCAGTACTTC.

This sequence joins TRBV5-6 and TRBJ1-1; D is unclear. The CDR3 is 15 residues long. Trimming pared 4 bases from V and 5 bases from J, leaving 18 bases between. The V gene's germline CDR1 is SGHDT and CDR2 YYEEEE. The CDR3 is CASSLALVLGTEAFF. The CDR3 DNA is TGTGCCAGCAGCCTCGCCCTAGTCCTGGGTACTGAAGCTTTCTTT.

The genes are TRBV28 and TRBJ2-2, with TRBD1 matching over 9 bases. CDR3 size: 14 residues. J was trimmed by 4 bases and V by 8 bases; bases with no gene match: 5. Germline V gene data show CDR1 as MDHEN and CDR2 as SYDVKM. CDR3 residues: CASRRDRATGELFF. The CDR3 DNA follows: TGTGCCAGCCGCCGGGACAGGGCCACCGGGGAGCTGTTTTTT.

The chain joins TRBV6-1 to TRBJ1-1, with D perhaps matching TRBD1 (6 bases). The CDR3 is 14 amino acids. Germline V gene data show CDR1 as MNHNS and CDR2 as SASEGT. Trimming stripped 4 bases from V and 4 bases from J, with 13 bases between. As DNA, the CDR3 is TGTGCCAGCAGTGTCACAGGGAAGTCCACTGAAGCTTTCTTT. The encoded protein is CASSVTGKSTEAFF.

The chain carries TRBV29-1 and TRBJ1-4, with D maybe TRBD1 (6 bases). The CDR3 contains 15 residues. The V end lost 6 bases, the J end lost 1 base, and 15 bases lay between the germline ends. The V gene's germline CDR1 is SQVTM and CDR2 ANQGSEA. CDR3 coding DNA: TGCAGCGTGGCGAAGGGGGGGCAAACTAATGAAAAACTGTTTTTT. It is translated as CSVAKGGQTNEKLFF.

This clone was seen only once. The genes are TRBV27 and TRBJ1-5; possible D gene TRBD1, 5 bases. The germline V gene encodes CDR1 MNHEY and CDR2 SMNVEV (reference sequence). The germline V and J ends were trimmed by 4 bases and 5 bases, with 9 bases remaining between them. The CDR3 is 13 residues long. CDR3 sequence: CASSSTGDQPQHF. The CDR3 nucleotides read TGTGCCAGCAGTTCCACGGGGGATCAGCCCCAGCATTTT.

A single count supports this clone. The J gene is TRBJ2-1, the V gene TRBV7-6; the match to TRBD2 covers 10 bases. V lost 1 base, J lost 9 bases, and 9 bases stayed unmatched. The CDR3 contains 16 residues. Germline lookup yields CDR1 SGHVS and CDR2 FNYEAQ. CDR3 region: CASSLVVSSGSSEQFF. CDR3 sequence (DNA): TGTGCCAGCAGCTTAGTCGTGTCTAGCGGGAGCAGTGAGCAGTTCTTC.

The chain combines TRBV6-4 with TRBJ1-4, with TRBD1 identical over 11 bases. Trimming removed 4 bases from V and 5 bases from J; junction bases left unmatched: 6. This CDR3 region has 16 residues. Germline-derived CDR1 and CDR2 are MRHNA and SNTAGT. CDR3 sequence reads: CASSVFRDRGNEKLFF. For the CDR3, the DNA is TGTGCCAGCAGTGTTTTCAGGGACAGGGGGAATGAAAAACTGTTTTTT.

The V gene is TRBV5-5, the J gene TRBJ2-3, with no clear D. There are 16 residues in the CDR3. V dropped 0 bases and J dropped 1 base, with 12 bases sitting between them. Germline CDR1 SGHKS, CDR2 YYEKEE (reference sequence). CDR3 DNA: TGTGCCAGCAGCTTGGAGCCTACCCCCCGCACAGATACGCAGTATTTT. Its translation: CASSLEPTPRTDTQYF.

The V gene is TRBV11-2, the J gene TRBJ2-7; 7 bases match TRBD1. V was pared by 5 bases and J by 3 bases, with 4 bases of the junction left unmatched. Germline V gene data show CDR1 as SGHAT and CDR2 as FQNNGV. The CDR3 sequence is 13 residues long. CDR3 coding DNA: TGTGCCAGCAGCCCACAGGGGAACTACGAGCAGTACTTC. Amino acids: CASSPQGNYEQYF.

The V gene is TRBV19, the J gene TRBJ2-3; a weak D match, TRBD2 (6 bases). The CDR3 is 16 amino acids. V dropped 7 bases and J dropped 2 bases, with 19 bases sitting between them. Germline CDR1 reads LNHDA; CDR2 reads SQIVND (reference sequence). The CDR3 loop is CASTGTSRTTTDTQYF. DNA of the CDR3: TGTGCCAGTACCGGGACTTCCCGGACTACCACAGATACGCAGTATTTT.

The V gene is TRBV6-1, the J gene TRBJ1-1; maybe TRBD1 (6 bases). Germline V gives CDR1 MNHNS, CDR2 SASEGT. V dropped 5 bases and J dropped 0 bases, with 13 bases sitting between them. The length of the CDR3 is 15 residues. This CDR3 is CASSLGGHLNTEAFF. The CDR3 DNA reads as TGTGCCAGCAGTCTAGGGGGACACCTGAACACTGAAGCTTTCTTT.

This clone was seen more than once but under ten times. This rearrangement joins TRBV6-1 to TRBJ1-4; D gene ambiguous. The CDR3 has 12 residues. Looked up from germline, CDR1 is MNHNS and CDR2 is SASEGT. V lost 5 bases and J 5 bases, leaving 6 bases between the germline ends. DNA for the CDR3: TGTGCCAGCAGTTCCCCGAATGAAAAACTGTTTTTT. This codes for CASSSPNEKLFF.

The chain's CDR3 is CASSYSGEPNTEAFF. For the CDR3, the DNA is TGTGCCAGCAGTTACTCAGGGGAACCGAACACTGAAGCTTTCTTT. The chain recombines TRBV6-5 with TRBJ1-1, with D possibly TRBD1 on 5 matching bases. V was shortened by 0 bases and J by 1 base, with 9 bases between the two germline ends. Germline CDR1 MNHEY, CDR2 SVGAGI. The CDR3 runs to 15 residues.

A remark on this clone: Germline and junction disagree at one end, which may indicate a read error. The rearrangement joins TRBV2 to TRBJ2-5; the D gene is possibly TRBD1 (5 bases). The germline gives CDR1 SNHLY, CDR2 FYNNEI. The CDR3 has 14 amino acids. CDR3 sequence (DNA): TGTGCCAGCAGTTTTTGGGCCAGGGATGAGACCCAGCACTTC. Residues: CASSFWARDETQHF.

V and J are TRBV9 and TRBJ2-3; 8 bases fit TRBD1. CDR1 is SGDLS and CDR2 is YYNGEE in the germline V gene. This CDR3 spans 15 amino acids. J gave up 1 base and V 2 bases, and 3 bases lay outside the gene matches. CDR3 sequence: CASSVRGLGTDTQYF. The CDR3 DNA follows: TGTGCCAGCAGCGTCAGGGGGCTTGGCACAGATACGCAGTATTTT.